A selection of T cell receptor beta chains follows, all from one sample in a study of cytomegalovirus exposure and HLA in healthy donors. Clones were read by immunoSEQ multiplex PCR, and TCRdb kept only the in-frame ones, dropping some. The sample includes over 60,000 clones, about 95% of them seen just once. The specimen was PBMCs. Receptors were obtained from a man aged 18 to 35 in good health and CMV-seronegative. CDR3s include the opening cysteine and the closing phenylalanine or tryptophan. A D gene is named only where the DNA matches it firmly. Clone size appears in some rows only: once, few, many, or a class for an expanded clone.

abundance | j_gene | v_gene | len | d_gene | CDR3aa | CDR3nt
- | TRBJ2-7 | TRBV7-6 | 13 | - | CASSSRGSYEQYF | TGTGCCAGCAGCTCCAGGGGTTCTTACGAGCAGTACTTC
- | TRBJ1-1 | TRBV5-1 | 14 | - | CASSLRLSNTEAFF | TGCGCCAGCAGCTTGAGACTTTCGAACACTGAAGCTTTCTTT
- | TRBJ2-3 | TRBV2 | 15 | TRBD1 | CASGWGTGDSDTQYF | TGTGCCAGCGGGTGGGGGACAGGGGATTCGGATACGCAGTATTTT
- | TRBJ1-1 | TRBV11-2 | 17 | - | CASSVWQGGRGNTEAFF | TGTGCCAGCAGCGTCTGGCAAGGCGGCAGGGGGAACACTGAAGCTTTCTTT
once | TRBJ1-1 | TRBV4-3 | 14 | - | CASSQGRETLEAFF | TGCGCCAGCAGCCAGGGGCGGGAGACCCTTGAGGCTTTCTTT
- | TRBJ2-2 | TRBV21-1 | 16 | - | CASSRDRGKYTGELFF | TGTGCCAGCAGCAGAGACAGGGGGAAGTACACCGGGGAGCTGTTTTTT
- | TRBJ2-7 | TRBV5-8 | 14 | TRBD2 | CASSLGLWGGEQYF | TGTGCCAGCAGCTTGGGTTTGTGGGGGGGCGAGCAGTACTTC
- | TRBJ2-7 | TRBV7-2 | 15 | TRBD2 | CASSTGLAGFYEQYF | TGTGCCAGCAGCACGGGACTAGCGGGGTTCTACGAGCAGTACTTC
- | TRBJ1-2 | TRBV6-1 | 15 | - | CASSGPAPANYGYTF | TGTGCCAGCAGTGGCCCCGCCCCAGCTAACTATGGCTACACCTTC
- | TRBJ1-5 | TRBV4-1 | 16 | - | CASSQDKDSSNQPQHF | TGCGCCAGCAGCCAAGATAAGGACAGTAGCAATCAGCCCCAGCATTTT
- | TRBJ1-1 | TRBV2 | 13 | - | CASKQDTNTEAFF | TGTGCCAGCAAGCAGGACACGAACACTGAAGCTTTCTTT
once | TRBJ1-3 | TRBV30 | 13 | - | CAWSAGSGNTIYF | TGTGCCTGGAGTGCGGGGTCAGGAAACACCATATATTTT
- | TRBJ2-5 | TRBV6-5 | 15 | - | CASSSSPGLQETQYF | TGTGCCAGCAGTTCCTCCCCGGGACTGCAAGAGACCCAGTACTTC
- | TRBJ1-5 | TRBV28 | 18 | TRBD1 | CASRPPGTDYYSNQPQHF | TGTGCCAGCAGACCTCCCGGGACAGATTATTATAGCAATCAGCCCCAGCATTTT
- | TRBJ1-4 | TRBV7-9 | 18 | TRBD1 | CASSSNLGQVATNEKLFF | TGTGCCAGCAGCTCAAATCTAGGACAGGTCGCAACTAATGAAAAACTGTTTTTT
- | TRBJ2-3 | TRBV9 | 13 | TRBD1 | CASSVAWTGTQYF | TGTGCCAGCAGCGTAGCGTGGACAGGGACGCAGTATTTT
- | TRBJ2-2 | TRBV7-3 | 15 | - | CASSRTGDSTGELFF | TGTGCCAGCAGCCGCACGGGGGACAGCACCGGGGAGCTGTTTTTT
- | TRBJ2-5 | TRBV9 | 14 | - | CASSPSGGWETQYF | TGTGCCAGCAGCCCTTCAGGGGGGTGGGAGACCCAGTACTTC
many | TRBJ1-2 | TRBV4-1 | 17 | TRBD1 | CASSQDWGTGGAGGYTF | TGCGCCAGCAGCCAAGATTGGGGGACAGGGGGCGCAGGTGGCTACACCTTC
- | TRBJ2-7 | TRBV6-1 | 13 | TRBD1 | CASSPGGGYEQYF | TGTGCCAGCAGTCCAGGGGGCGGTTACGAGCAGTACTTC